These T cell receptor beta chains were read from a single sample in a study of blood T cell repertoires in COVID-19. This table comes from immunoSEQ multiplex PCR, and its TCRdb copy is limited to in-frame clones, with some not included. The sample holds under 200,000 clones, roughly four fifths seen once. Sequences were obtained from peripheral blood. The receptor source for this set is a woman between 35 and 50 years old with acute or convalescent COVID-19. Each CDR3 is given with its conserved first and last residue. A D gene is named only where the DNA matches it firmly. Some rows have no size entry. The others give once, few or many, or a class for an expanded clone.

TRBJ2-3,-,TRBD2,TRBV10-3,CAIRAGATDTQYF,TGTGCCATCCGAGCGGGGGCCACAGATACGCAGTATTTT
TRBJ1-2,-,-,TRBV19,CASTSVTGTGLGYGYTF,TGTGCCAGTACCAGCGTTACAGGGACGGGACTAGGCTATGGCTACACCTTC
TRBJ1-1,-,-,TRBV9,CASSSEAENTEAFF,TGTGCCAGCAGCTCCGAGGCCGAGAACACTGAAGCTTTCTTT
TRBJ1-3,-,-,TRBV13,CASSLGFGGSGNTIYF,TGTGCCAGCAGCTTAGGGTTCGGGGGGTCTGGAAACACCATATATTTT
TRBJ2-4,-,-,TRBV29-1,CSVVGLPLAKNIQYF,TGCAGCGTTGTAGGACTGCCGTTAGCCAAAAACATTCAGTACTTC
TRBJ1-4,-,TRBD1,TRBV11-1,CASSRSWTGQNEKLFF,TGTGCCAGCAGTCGATCCTGGACAGGCCAGAATGAAAAACTGTTTTTT
TRBJ2-7,-,TRBD1,TRBV5-4,CASSGVGQGYDEQYF,TGTGCCAGCAGCGGGGTGGGACAGGGGTACGACGAGCAGTACTTC
TRBJ1-2,-,-,TRBV21-1,CASSQPGRGGGDYGYTF,TGTGCCAGCAGCCAACCCGGGCGGGGAGGAGGGGACTATGGCTACACCTTC
TRBJ1-5,-,-,TRBV7-2,CASSPNSNQPQHF,TGTGCCAGCAGTCCCAATAGCAATCAGCCCCAGCATTTT
TRBJ2-2,-,-,TRBV10-3,CAISPAPTNTGELFF,TGTGCCATCAGTCCAGCGCCGACGAACACCGGGGAGCTGTTTTTT
TRBJ1-2,-,-,TRBV2,CASVPGTNIAYGYTF,TGTGCCAGCGTCCCGGGGACAAATATCGCCTATGGCTACACCTTC
TRBJ2-7,-,TRBD2,TRBV27,CASSFSGRVNEQYF,TGTGCCAGCAGTTTTAGCGGGAGGGTAAACGAGCAGTACTTC
TRBJ2-7,once,-,TRBV11-2,CASSSYYEQYF,TGTGCCAGCAGCTCCTACTACGAGCAGTACTTC
TRBJ2-6,few,-,TRBV12-3/TRBV12-4,CATKHGQANVLTF,TGTGCCACGAAACACGGACAGGCCAACGTCCTGACTTTC
TRBJ2-1,-,TRBD2,TRBV9,CASSAGLAGVSYNEQFF,TGTGCCAGCAGCGCGGGACTAGCGGGAGTCTCCTACAATGAGCAGTTCTTC
TRBJ1-2,-,-,TRBV2,CASGDRDTSGYGYTF,TGTGCCAGCGGGGATAGGGACACTTCTGGGTATGGCTACACCTTC
TRBJ2-5,-,-,TRBV5-1,CASSLGGEETQYF,TGCGCCAGCAGCTTGGGAGGAGAAGAGACCCAGTACTTC
TRBJ2-7,-,-,TRBV6-5,CASSHGRGLYEQYF,TGTGCCAGCAGCCACGGCAGGGGTTTGTACGAGCAGTACTTC
TRBJ2-3,-,-,TRBV19,CASRRTELGDTQYF,TGTGCCAGTAGACGGACAGAGTTGGGAGATACGCAGTATTTT
TRBJ2-7,-,-,TRBV2,CASSDRTATYEQYF,TGTGCCAGCAGTGACCGGACAGCCACCTACGAGCAGTACTTC
TRBJ1-3,-,-,TRBV7-2,CASSLGGGNTIYF,TGTGCCAGCAGCTTAGGCGGCGGAAACACCATATATTTT
TRBJ1-4,-,TRBD1,TRBV28,CASSFYRGATNEKLFF,TGTGCCAGCAGTTTTTACAGGGGTGCAACTAATGAAAAACTGTTTTTT
TRBJ1-1,-,TRBD1,TRBV11-2,CASSSMGQSKNTEAFF,TGTGCCAGCAGCTCAATGGGACAGTCCAAGAACACTGAAGCTTTCTTT
TRBJ2-5,-,TRBD1,TRBV28,CASSLEPGGMSETQYF,TGTGCCAGCAGTTTGGAGCCAGGGGGCATGTCGGAGACCCAGTACTTC
TRBJ1-6,-,-,TRBV28,CASSKGGDNSPLHF,TGTGCCAGCAGTAAAGGGGGGGATAATTCACCCCTCCACTTT
TRBJ1-2,-,TRBD1,TRBV5-8,CASSLPDRAFYGYTF,TGTGCCAGCAGCTTACCGGACAGGGCTTTCTATGGCTACACCTTC
TRBJ2-3,-,TRBD1,TRBV5-1,CASSLRGDRRYTDTQYF,TGCGCCAGCAGCTTGAGAGGGGACAGGAGGTACACAGATACGCAGTATTTT
TRBJ2-1,-,TRBD2,TRBV4-2,CASSQDLRVAGPYNEQFF,TGTGCCAGCAGCCAGGATTTGAGAGTAGCGGGACCCTACAATGAGCAGTTCTTC